This TCR beta chain is drawn from a study of control samples from healthy donors and cancer patients. This table comes from immunoSEQ multiplex PCR, and its TCRdb copy is limited to in-frame clones, with some not included. The data hold 150,000 or so clones, with approximately 93% observed a single time. The CDR3 is made up of 16 amino acids. Germline CDR1 reads SGDLS; CDR2 reads YYNGEE. V was trimmed by 3 bases and J by 8 bases, leaving 23 bases between them. The specimen sequenced was blood. The rearrangement uses TRBV9 and TRBJ1-2; D gene uncertain. This sequence originates from a man aged 18 to 30 in good health. Here the CDR3 reads CASSAASRVSFDGYTF. The DNA for the CDR3 is TGTGCCAGCAGCGCTGCGAGCCGGGTCTCCTTCGACGGCTACACCTTC.